What follows describes a single T cell receptor beta chain. Its target is not known. This specimen comes from a study of cytotoxic CD8 clonotypes in ibrutinib-treated CLL. Study in general: The cohort had 10 to 12 relapsed/refractory and approximately 15 treatment-naive patients, 17 IGHV unmutated. Response material was collected after a median around 12 months of treatment, range 6 to 36. Study-level results: Public clonotypes, found uncommonly, either contracted or stayed stable on treatment.

The CDR3 extends over 13 amino acids. With 6 bases clipped from V and 6 bases from J, the junction kept 4 bases outside the gene matches. CDR1 is SNHLY, CDR2 FYNNEI, per germline. The intended depth for sequencing was 1 in 200,000 to 1 in 1 million T cells. TCRdb keeps only in-frame clones here, not all; method: immunoSEQ multiplex PCR. The data hold roughly 220,000 clones, with 79% observed a single time. The V call is TRBV2, the J call TRBJ1-5; 8 bases fit TRBD1. This clonotype was obtained from a human donor with chronic lymphocytic leukemia. The sequences come from PBMCs, collected after 12 months of ibrutinib treatment. CDR3: CASRGTGAQPQHF. The CDR3, as DNA: TGTGCCAGCAGGGGGACAGGTGCTCAGCCCCAGCATTTT.